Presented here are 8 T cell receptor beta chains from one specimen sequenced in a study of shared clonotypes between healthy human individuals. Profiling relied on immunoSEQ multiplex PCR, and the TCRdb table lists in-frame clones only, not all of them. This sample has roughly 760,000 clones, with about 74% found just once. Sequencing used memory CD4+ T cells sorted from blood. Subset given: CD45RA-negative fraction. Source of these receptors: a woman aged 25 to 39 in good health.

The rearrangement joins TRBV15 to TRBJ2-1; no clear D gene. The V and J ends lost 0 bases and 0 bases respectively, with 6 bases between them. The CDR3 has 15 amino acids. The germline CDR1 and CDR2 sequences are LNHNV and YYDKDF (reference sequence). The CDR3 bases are TGTGCCACCAGCAGAGAAGAAGGCTCCTACAATGAGCAGTTCTTC. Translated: CATSREEGSYNEQFF.

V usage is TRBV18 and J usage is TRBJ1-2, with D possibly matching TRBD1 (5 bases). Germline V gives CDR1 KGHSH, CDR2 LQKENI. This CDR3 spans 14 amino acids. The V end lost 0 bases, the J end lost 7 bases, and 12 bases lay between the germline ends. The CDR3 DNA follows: TGTGCCAGCTCACCACCGCAGGGAGGGCTTGGCTACACCTTC. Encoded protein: CASSPPQGGLGYTF.

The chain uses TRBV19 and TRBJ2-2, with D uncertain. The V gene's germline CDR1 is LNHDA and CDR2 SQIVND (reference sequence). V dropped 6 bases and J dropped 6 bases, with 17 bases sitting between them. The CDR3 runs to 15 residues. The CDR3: CASRSLVRVPGELFF. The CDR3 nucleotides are TGTGCCAGTAGATCCCTTGTGAGAGTACCCGGGGAGCTGTTTTTT.

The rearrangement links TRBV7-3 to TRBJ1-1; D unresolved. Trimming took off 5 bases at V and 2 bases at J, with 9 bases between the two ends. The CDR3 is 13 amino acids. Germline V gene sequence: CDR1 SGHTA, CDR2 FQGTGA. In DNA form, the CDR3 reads TGTGCCAGCAGCCCTAGGGTTAACACTGAAGCTTTCTTT. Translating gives CASSPRVNTEAFF.

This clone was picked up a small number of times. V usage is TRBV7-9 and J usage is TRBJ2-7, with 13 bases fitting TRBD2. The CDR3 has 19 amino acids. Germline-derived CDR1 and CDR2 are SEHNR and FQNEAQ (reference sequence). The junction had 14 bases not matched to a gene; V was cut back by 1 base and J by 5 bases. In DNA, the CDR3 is TGTGCCAGCAGCTTAGAGGGAAGGAGGGGACTAGCGGGAATAGACGAGCAGTACTTC. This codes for CASSLEGRRGLAGIDEQYF.

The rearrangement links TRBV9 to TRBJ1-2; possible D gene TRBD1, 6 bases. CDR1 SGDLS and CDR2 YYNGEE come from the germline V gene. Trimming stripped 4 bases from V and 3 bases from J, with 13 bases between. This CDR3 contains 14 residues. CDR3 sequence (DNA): TGTGCCAGCAGCACCGGAGGGGGGCACTATGGCTACACCTTC. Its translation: CASSTGGGHYGYTF.

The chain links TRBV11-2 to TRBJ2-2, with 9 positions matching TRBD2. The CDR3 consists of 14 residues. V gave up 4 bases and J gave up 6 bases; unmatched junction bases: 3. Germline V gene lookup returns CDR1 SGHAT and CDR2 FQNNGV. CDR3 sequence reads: CASSYKREAGELFF. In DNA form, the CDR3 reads TGTGCCAGCAGCTACAAGCGGGAGGCCGGGGAGCTGTTTTTT. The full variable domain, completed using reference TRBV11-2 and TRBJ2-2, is EAGVAQSPRYKIIEKRQSVAFWCNPISGHATLYWYQQILGQGPKLLIQFQNNGVVDDSQLPKDRFSAERLKGVDSTLKIQPAKLEDSAVYLCASSYKREAGELFFGEGSRLTVL.

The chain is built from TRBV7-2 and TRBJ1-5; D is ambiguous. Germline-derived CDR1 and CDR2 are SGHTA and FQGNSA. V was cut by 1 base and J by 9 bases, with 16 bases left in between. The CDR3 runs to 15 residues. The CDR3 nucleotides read TGTGCCAGCAGCTTAGGCGGGTCAGGTAGGAGGCCCCAGCATTTT. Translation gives CASSLGGSGRRPQHF.